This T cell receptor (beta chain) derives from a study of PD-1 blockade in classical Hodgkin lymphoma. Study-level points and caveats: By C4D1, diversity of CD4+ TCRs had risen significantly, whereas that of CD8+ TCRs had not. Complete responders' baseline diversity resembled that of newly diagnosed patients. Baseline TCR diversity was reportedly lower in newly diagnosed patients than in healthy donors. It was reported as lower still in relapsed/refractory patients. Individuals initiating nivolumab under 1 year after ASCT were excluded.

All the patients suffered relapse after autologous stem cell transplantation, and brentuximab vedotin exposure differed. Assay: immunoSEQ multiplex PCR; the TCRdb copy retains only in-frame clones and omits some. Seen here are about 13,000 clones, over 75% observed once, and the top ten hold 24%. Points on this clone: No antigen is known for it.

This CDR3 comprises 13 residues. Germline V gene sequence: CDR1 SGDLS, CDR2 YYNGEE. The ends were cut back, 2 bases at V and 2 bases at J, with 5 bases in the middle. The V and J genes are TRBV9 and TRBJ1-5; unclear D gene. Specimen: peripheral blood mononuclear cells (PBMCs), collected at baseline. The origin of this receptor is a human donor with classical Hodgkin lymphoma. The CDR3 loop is CASSVSGNQPQHF. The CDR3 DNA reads TGTGCCAGCAGCGTGAGTGGCAATCAGCCCCAGCATTTT.